In its sample, the clone carrying this T cell receptor beta chain was seen a few times. Its antigen remains unknown. These data are taken from a study of T cell repertoires in cytomegalovirus infection. MiXCR was run by TCRdb on the reads, yielding one entry per CDR3 protein. The sample consists of about 130,000 distinct CDR3 sequences, over 30% of them appearing once. Germline values: CDR1 SGHVS, CDR2 FQNEAQ. V lost 0 bases to trimming and J lost 5 bases, with 19 bases between them. There are 17 residues in the CDR3. The gene calls are TRBV7-8 and TRBJ1-2; D ambiguous. This TCR came from a human donor in good health (CMV status not recorded). Some clones in this sample may be carry-over from other donors' samples. Sequenced material: CD8+ T cells from cultured PBMCs, taken from culture after CMV antigen stimulation. Written as DNA, the CDR3 is TGTGCCAGCAGCTTAGCCGAGGGTCATTCGGAGACGTATGGCTACACCTTC. Translation gives CASSLAEGHSETYGYTF.